The 4 T cell receptor beta chains listed next were all sequenced from one sample in a study of T cell responses to AZD1222 COVID-19 vaccine. Assay: immunoSEQ multiplex PCR; the TCRdb copy retains only in-frame clones and omits some. This repertoire shows about 130,000 clones, 80% to 95% found once; its top ten account for roughly 1%. The sequenced sample was peripheral blood, obtained 28 days after the second AZD1222 dose. The receptors here all came from an adult who received the AZD1222 COVID-19 vaccine.

The chain recombines TRBV11-3 with TRBJ2-1; 8 nucleotides line up with TRBD1. CDR3 length: 15 residues. The germline V gene encodes CDR1 SGHNT and CDR2 YENEEA. V lost 5 bases and J lost 2; bases outside the gene matches: 5. The DNA of the CDR3 is TGTGCCAGCAGCCCAAGGACAGGGCCCTACAATGAGCAGTTCTTC. Translation: CASSPRTGPYNEQFF.

This chain links TRBV30 with TRBJ2-2, with 7 bases that match TRBD1. Germline CDR1 is GTSNPN and CDR2 is SVGIG (reference sequence). The CDR3 loop spans 15 amino acids. With 2 bases clipped from V and 4 bases from J, the junction kept 7 bases outside the gene matches. CDR3 sequence (DNA): TGTGCCTGGAGTAGGACAGGTTCGACCACCGGGGAGCTGTTTTTT. Its translation: CAWSRTGSTTGELFF.

J is TRBJ1-5 and V is TRBV3-1 (or the pseudogene TRBV3-2); no definite D call. Germline V gives CDR1 LGHDT, CDR2 YNNKEL (reference sequence). Trimming took off 0 bases at V and 0 bases at J, with 12 bases between the two ends. The CDR3 is 17 residues long. CDR3 DNA sequence: TGTGCCAGCAGCCAAGAAGGTATTTGGGGTAGCAATCAGCCCCAGCATTTT. Translated: CASSQEGIWGSNQPQHF.

This rearrangement joins TRBV10-3 to TRBJ2-7; 14 bases are shared with TRBD2. In germline, CDR1 is ENHRY, CDR2 SYGVKD. CDR3 length equals 16 residues. Trimming removed 10 bases from V and 2 bases from J; junction bases left unmatched: 10. CDR3 DNA sequence: TGTGCCACCACACAGGGGACTAGCGGGAGCGCCTACGAGCAGTACTTC. This codes for CATTQGTSGSAYEQYF.